The next 9 T cell receptor beta chains were all read from a single sample in a study of T cell responses to AZD1222 COVID-19 vaccine. Profiling relied on immunoSEQ multiplex PCR, and the TCRdb table lists in-frame clones only, not all of them. The sample comprises about 140,000 clones, about 91% of which are singletons, and around 2.8% rests with the top ten. The sequencing here drew on peripheral blood, taken on day 0 of AZD1222 vaccination. These receptors were collected from an adult in good health.

This clone was counted once. Here the CDR3 DNA reads TGTGCCAGTAGCCCCTTTAATCTCAATCAGCCCCAGCATTTT. Translation gives CASSPFNLNQPQHF. V and J are TRBV19 and TRBJ1-5; the D is unclear. Trimming removed 6 bases at V and 3 bases at J, with 12 bases between. The CDR3 contains 14 residues. The germline V gene encodes CDR1 LNHDA and CDR2 SQIVND (reference sequence).

The chain joins TRBV5-4 to TRBJ2-1; 7 bases map to TRBD2. V lost 4 bases and J lost 10; bases outside the gene matches: 11. The CDR3 length is 14 residues. Per the germline V gene, CDR1 is SGHNT and CDR2 is YYREEE (reference sequence). In DNA, the CDR3 is TGTGCCAGCAGCCGTACTAGCGCCCGGGGCGAGCAGTTCTTC. It codes for CASSRTSARGEQFF.

This clone was detected a few times. This chain uses TRBV7-2 with TRBJ1-6; 10 bases line up with TRBD1. The CDR3 totals 15 residues. With V trimmed by 0 bases and J by 12 bases, 5 bases remained unmatched. Germline V lookup: CDR1 SGHTA, CDR2 FQGNSA. Here the CDR3 DNA reads TGTGCCAGCAGCTTAGCAGCGGGACAGGGGAGACCCCTCCACTTT. The encoded protein is CASSLAAGQGRPLHF.

This clone was observed a handful of times. The chain combines TRBV28 with TRBJ1-5, with TRBD1 identical over 7 bases. The germline CDR1 and CDR2 sequences are MDHEN and SYDVKM. Losses at the gene ends were 10 bases for V and 0 bases for J; bases not matched to a gene: 9. This CDR3 contains 15 residues. CDR3 in amino acids: CATTGQPYSNQPQHF. The CDR3 DNA reads as TGTGCCACCACGGGACAGCCCTATAGCAATCAGCCCCAGCATTTT.

Of note for this clone: Other DNA sequences in this sample translate to the same CDR3. The rearrangement links TRBV30 to TRBJ1-6; D gene uncertain. Trimming stripped 0 bases from V and 6 bases from J, with 12 bases between. This CDR3 spans 15 amino acids. Per germline, CDR1 GTSNPN and CDR2 SVGIG (reference sequence). The CDR3 reads CAWSVPRAGNSPLHF. DNA for the CDR3: TGTGCCTGGAGTGTACCTAGGGCGGGTAATTCACCCCTCCACTTT.

This clone was found once. The rearrangement links TRBV27 to TRBJ1-5, with D maybe TRBD1 (6 bases). The germline V gene encodes CDR1 MNHEY and CDR2 SMNVEV (reference sequence). The CDR3 has 16 amino acids. V was shortened by 2 bases and J by 0 bases, with 11 bases between the two germline ends. For the CDR3, the DNA is TGTGCCAGCAGTTTAGTGGGGGCCGATAGCAATCAGCCCCAGCATTTT. Translation gives CASSLVGADSNQPQHF.

The chain combines TRBV3-1 (or the pseudogene TRBV3-2) with TRBJ2-2, with a tentative D call TRBD2 (6 bases). The CDR3 runs to 13 residues. The germline gives CDR1 LGHDT, CDR2 YNNKEL (reference sequence). V gave up 6 bases and J gave up 11 bases, with 16 bases separating them. CDR3 protein: CASRMTGGGELFF. In DNA form, the CDR3 reads TGTGCCAGCAGAATGACCGGGGGTGGAGAGCTGTTTTTT.

This sequence joins TRBV11-2 and TRBJ2-5; perhaps TRBD2 as D (5 bases). In germline, CDR1 is SGHAT, CDR2 FQNNGV. CDR3 length: 13 residues. The V end lost 3 bases, the J end lost 2 bases, and 7 bases lay between the germline ends. In nucleotides, the CDR3 is TGTGCCAGCAGCTTCAGCGGTCAAGAGACCCAGTACTTC. Protein: CASSFSGQETQYF.

The chain uses TRBV5-5 and TRBJ2-5, with no clear D. The V gene's germline CDR1 is SGHKS and CDR2 YYEKEE (reference sequence). Trimming removed 2 bases at V and 3 bases at J, with 2 bases between. The CDR3 totals 11 residues. This CDR3 reads CASSFKETQYF. The CDR3, as DNA: TGTGCCAGCAGCTTCAAAGAGACCCAGTACTTC.